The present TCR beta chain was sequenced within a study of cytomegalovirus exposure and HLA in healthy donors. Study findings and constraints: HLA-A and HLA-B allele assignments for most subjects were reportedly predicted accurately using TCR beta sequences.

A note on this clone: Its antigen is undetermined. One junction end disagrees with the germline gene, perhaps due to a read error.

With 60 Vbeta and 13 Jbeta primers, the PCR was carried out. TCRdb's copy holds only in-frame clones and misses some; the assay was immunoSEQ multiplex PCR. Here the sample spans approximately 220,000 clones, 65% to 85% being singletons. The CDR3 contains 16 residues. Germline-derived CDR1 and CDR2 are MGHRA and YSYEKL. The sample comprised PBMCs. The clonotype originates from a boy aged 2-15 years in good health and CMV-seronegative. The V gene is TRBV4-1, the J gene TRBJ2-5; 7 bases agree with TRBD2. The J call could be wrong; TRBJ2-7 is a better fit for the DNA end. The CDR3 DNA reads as TGCGCCAGCAGCCAAGTACGGGCGGGAGTCTCCCACGAGCAGTACTTC. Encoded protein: CASSQVRAGVSHEQYF.